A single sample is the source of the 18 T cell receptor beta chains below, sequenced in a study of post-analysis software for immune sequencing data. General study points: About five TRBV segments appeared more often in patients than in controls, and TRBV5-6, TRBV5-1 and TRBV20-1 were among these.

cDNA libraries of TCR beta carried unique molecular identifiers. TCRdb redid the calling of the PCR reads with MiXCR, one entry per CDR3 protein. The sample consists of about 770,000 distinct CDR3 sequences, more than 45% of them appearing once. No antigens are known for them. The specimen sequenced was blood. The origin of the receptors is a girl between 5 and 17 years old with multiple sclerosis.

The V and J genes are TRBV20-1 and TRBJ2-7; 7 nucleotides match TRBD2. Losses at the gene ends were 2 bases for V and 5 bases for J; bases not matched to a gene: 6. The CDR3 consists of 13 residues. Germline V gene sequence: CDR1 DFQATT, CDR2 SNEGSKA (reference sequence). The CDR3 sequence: CSARLAGVNEQYF. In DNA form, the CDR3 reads TGCAGTGCTAGATTGGCGGGAGTAAACGAGCAGTACTTC.

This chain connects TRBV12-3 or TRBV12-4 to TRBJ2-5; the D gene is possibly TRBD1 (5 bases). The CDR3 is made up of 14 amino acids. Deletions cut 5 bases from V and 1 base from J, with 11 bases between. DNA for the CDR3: TGTGCCAGCAGTCGACAGAGTCTCCAAGAGACCCAGTACTTC. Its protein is CASSRQSLQETQYF.

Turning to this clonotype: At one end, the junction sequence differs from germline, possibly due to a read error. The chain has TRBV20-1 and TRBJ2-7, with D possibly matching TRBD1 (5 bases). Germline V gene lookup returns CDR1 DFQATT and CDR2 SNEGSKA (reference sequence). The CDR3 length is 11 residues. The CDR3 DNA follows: TGCAGTGCTGGAGACAGCTACGAGCAGTACTTC. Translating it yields CSAGDSYEQYF.

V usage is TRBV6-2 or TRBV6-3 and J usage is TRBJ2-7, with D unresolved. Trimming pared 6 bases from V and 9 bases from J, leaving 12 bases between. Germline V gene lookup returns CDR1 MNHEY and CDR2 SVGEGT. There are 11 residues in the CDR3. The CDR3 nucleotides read TGTGCCAGCAGCAATCCCCGTGGGCAGTACTTC. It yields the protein CASSNPRGQYF.

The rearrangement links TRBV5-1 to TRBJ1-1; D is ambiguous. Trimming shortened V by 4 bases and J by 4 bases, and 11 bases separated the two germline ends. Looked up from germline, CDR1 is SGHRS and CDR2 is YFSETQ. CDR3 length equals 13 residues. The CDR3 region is CASSVSRLTEAFF. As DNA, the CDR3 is TGCGCCAGCAGCGTCTCCCGACTCACTGAAGCTTTCTTT.

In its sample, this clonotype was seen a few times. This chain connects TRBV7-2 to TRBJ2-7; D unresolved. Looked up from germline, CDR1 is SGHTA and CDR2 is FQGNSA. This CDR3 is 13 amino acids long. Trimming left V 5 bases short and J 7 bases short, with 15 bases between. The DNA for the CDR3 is TGTGCCAGCAGCCCCTCCCAGTTCTGGGAGCAGTACTTC. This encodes CASSPSQFWEQYF.

CDR3 DNA: TGTGCCAGCAGAAGACAGGGGGACTACGGGCAGTACTTC. Translation gives CASRRQGDYGQYF. The V and J genes are TRBV27 and TRBJ2-5; TRBD1 aligns across 9 bases. The V segment lost 6 bases and the J segment 11 bases; nucleotides outside the gene matches: 10. CDR1 and CDR2 (germline): MNHEY, SMNVEV (reference sequence). CDR3 length: 13 residues.

This CDR3 is CASSQGQTNQPQHF. Written as DNA, the CDR3 is TGTGCCAGCAGTCAGGGACAGACAAATCAGCCCCAGCATTTT. The chain has TRBV2 and TRBJ1-5; 7 bases map to TRBD1. CDR3 length: 14 residues. V was pared by 5 bases and J by 4 bases, with 5 bases of the junction left unmatched. Germline V lookup: CDR1 SNHLY, CDR2 FYNNEI.

This CDR3 reads CASSVVGQGANEQFF. As DNA, the CDR3 is TGTGCCAGCAGCGTAGTAGGACAGGGGGCCAATGAGCAGTTCTTC. This chain joins TRBV9 and TRBJ2-1; 11 bases agree with TRBD1. Trimming removed 0 bases from V and 6 bases from J; junction bases left unmatched: 2. The CDR3 totals 15 residues. CDR1 SGDLS and CDR2 YYNGEE come from the germline V gene.

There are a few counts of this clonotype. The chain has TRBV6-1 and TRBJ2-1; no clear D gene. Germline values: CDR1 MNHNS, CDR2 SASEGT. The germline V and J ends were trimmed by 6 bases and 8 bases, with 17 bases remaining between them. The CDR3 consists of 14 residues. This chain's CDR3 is CASSPARRIDEQFF. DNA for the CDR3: TGTGCCAGCAGCCCCGCCAGGAGAATCGATGAGCAGTTCTTC.

The CDR3 DNA reads as TGTGCCAGCAGCCAGCGACAGGGGAGCTATGGCTACACCTTC. Protein sequence: CASSQRQGSYGYTF. The chain recombines TRBV7-9 with TRBJ1-2; TRBD1 matches 8 bases. The germline V gene encodes CDR1 SEHNR and CDR2 FQNEAQ (reference sequence). The CDR3 totals 14 residues. The trim removed 5 bases at V and 4 bases at J, leaving 6 bases unmatched.

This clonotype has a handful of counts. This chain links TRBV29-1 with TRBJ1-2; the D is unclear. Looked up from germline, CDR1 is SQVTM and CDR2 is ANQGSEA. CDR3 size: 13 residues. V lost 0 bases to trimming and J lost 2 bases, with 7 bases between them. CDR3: CSVEEGRNYGYTF. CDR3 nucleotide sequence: TGCAGCGTTGAAGAGGGCAGGAACTATGGCTACACCTTC.

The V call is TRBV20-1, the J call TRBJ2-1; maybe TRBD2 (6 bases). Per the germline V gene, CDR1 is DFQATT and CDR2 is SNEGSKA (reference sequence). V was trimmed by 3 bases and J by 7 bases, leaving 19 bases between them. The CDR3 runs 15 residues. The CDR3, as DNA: TGCAGTGCTAGTAGACCCGGGACGGCGGGGAATGAGCAGTTCTTC. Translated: CSASRPGTAGNEQFF.

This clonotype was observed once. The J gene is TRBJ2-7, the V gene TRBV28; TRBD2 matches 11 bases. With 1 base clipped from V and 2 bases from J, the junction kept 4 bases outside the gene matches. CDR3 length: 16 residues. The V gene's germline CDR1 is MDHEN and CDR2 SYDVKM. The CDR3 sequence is CASSLSTSGIPYEQYF. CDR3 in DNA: TGTGCCAGCAGTTTATCGACTAGCGGGATCCCCTACGAGCAGTACTTC.

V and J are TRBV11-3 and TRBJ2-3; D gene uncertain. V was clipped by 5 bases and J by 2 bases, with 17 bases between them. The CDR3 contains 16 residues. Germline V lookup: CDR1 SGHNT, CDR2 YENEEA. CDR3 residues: CASSGRLQVSTDTQYF. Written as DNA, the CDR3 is TGTGCCAGCAGCGGTCGACTTCAGGTATCCACAGATACGCAGTATTTT.

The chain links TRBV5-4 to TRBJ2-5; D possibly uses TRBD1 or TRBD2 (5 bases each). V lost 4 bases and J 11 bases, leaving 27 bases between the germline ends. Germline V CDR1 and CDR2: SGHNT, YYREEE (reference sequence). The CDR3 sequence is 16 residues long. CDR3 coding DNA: TGTGCCAGCAGCCCCGGGGTTGAGGGGCCCTACAATGAGCAGTACTTC. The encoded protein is CASSPGVEGPYNEQYF.

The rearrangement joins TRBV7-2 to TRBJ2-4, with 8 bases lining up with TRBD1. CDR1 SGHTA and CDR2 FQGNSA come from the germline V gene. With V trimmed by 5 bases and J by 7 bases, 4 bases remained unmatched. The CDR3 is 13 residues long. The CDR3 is CASSPDRVNIQYF. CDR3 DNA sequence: TGTGCCAGCAGCCCGGACAGGGTGAACATTCAGTACTTC.

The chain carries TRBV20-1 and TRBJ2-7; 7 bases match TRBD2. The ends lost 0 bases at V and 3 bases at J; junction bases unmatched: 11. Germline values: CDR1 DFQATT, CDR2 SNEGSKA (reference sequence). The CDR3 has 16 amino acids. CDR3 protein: CSARDERGGSLYEQYF. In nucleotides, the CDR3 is TGCAGTGCTAGAGATGAACGAGGCGGGAGTCTCTACGAGCAGTACTTC.